The rows below give T cell receptor beta chains drawn from one sample of a study of siplizumab effects on memory and regulatory T cells. The protocol was immunoSEQ multiplex PCR, while the TCRdb copy is restricted to in-frame clones and leaves out a portion. Of some 90,000 clones listed, just under 90% are singletons. The sample comprised CD4+ T cells sorted from blood. All receptors come from a human donor in good health. CDR3s include the opening cysteine and the closing phenylalanine or tryptophan. The order of the fields is V gene, J gene, clone size, D gene, CDR3 protein, CDR3 DNA. A D gene is named only where the DNA matches it firmly. Only part of the rows carry a size: once, few, many, or a class if the clone is expanded.

>TRBV5-4|TRBJ2-2|NA|TRBD2
CASSLASGSITGELFF
TGTGCCAGCAGCTTGGCTAGCGGGAGTATTACCGGGGAGCTGTTTTTT
>TRBV11-3|TRBJ2-6|NA|NA
CASSSASDLDKSGQRLTF
TGTGCCAGCAGCAGTGCATCCGATCTCGACAAGTCGGGCCAACGTCTGACTTTC
>TRBV5-1|TRBJ1-6|NA|TRBD1
CASSDYGTDSPLHF
TGCGCCAGCAGCGACTACGGGACAGACTCACCCCTCCACTTT
>TRBV9|TRBJ2-3|NA|TRBD1
CASSQIRHRGFTDTQYF
TGTGCCAGCAGCCAAATTCGGCACAGGGGTTTCACAGATACGCAGTATTTT
>TRBV10-2|TRBJ1-1|NA|NA
CASSRRWNTEAFF
TGCGCCAGCAGTCGACGGTGGAACACTGAAGCTTTCTTT
>TRBV5-1|TRBJ2-6|NA|NA
CASSFEGPGANVLTF
TGCGCCAGCAGCTTTGAGGGTCCCGGGGCCAACGTCCTGACTTTC
>TRBV6-4|TRBJ1-4|NA|NA
CASSDDRSYPRDKLFF
TGTGCCAGCAGTGACGACCGTTCGTATCCGAGAGATAAACTGTTTTTT
>TRBV5-1|TRBJ1-4|NA|TRBD1
CASSRDPGTGEKLFF
TGCGCCAGCAGCAGGGACCCGGGGACAGGGGAAAAACTGTTTTTT
>TRBV4-2|TRBJ2-7|NA|TRBD2
CASSQDLISGSSYEQYF
TGTGCCAGCAGCCAAGATCTAATTAGCGGGAGCTCCTACGAGCAGTACTTC
>TRBV5-1|TRBJ2-2|NA|TRBD2
CASRSGRDTGELFF
TGCGCCAGCAGAAGCGGGAGGGACACCGGGGAGCTGTTTTTT
>TRBV7-2|TRBJ2-3|NA|NA
CASSSDWTDTQYF
TGTGCCAGCAGCTCGGACTGGACAGATACGCAGTATTTT
>TRBV6-1|TRBJ1-2|NA|NA
CASTKLEAGGSYTF
TGTGCCAGCACCAAGCTGGAGGCGGGTGGAAGCTACACCTTC
>TRBV5-1|TRBJ2-1|few|TRBD2
CASSLGLAQTYNEQFF
TGCGCCAGCAGCTTGGGACTAGCGCAGACCTACAATGAGCAGTTCTTC
>TRBV2|TRBJ2-7|NA|NA
CASRRGTYEQYF
TGTGCCAGCAGAAGGGGGACCTACGAGCAGTACTTC
>TRBV4-1|TRBJ2-1|NA|TRBD2
CASSQRTSGVDEQFF
TGCGCCAGCAGCCAAAGGACTAGCGGGGTCGATGAGCAGTTCTTC
>TRBV6-1|TRBJ2-3|NA|TRBD2
CASSARWERDSTDTQYF
TGTGCCAGCAGTGCCCGTTGGGAGCGGGATAGCACAGATACGCAGTATTTT
>TRBV7-2|TRBJ2-7|NA|NA
CASSLTVYEQYF
TGTGCCAGCAGCTTGACAGTTTACGAGCAGTACTTC
>TRBV11-3|TRBJ1-2|NA|NA
CASSLDGRGEYGYTF
TGTGCCAGCAGCTTAGATGGCAGGGGCGAATATGGCTACACCTTC
>TRBV2|TRBJ1-2|NA|TRBD1
CASSPGTGNYGYTF
TGTGCCAGCAGTCCCGGGACAGGGAACTATGGCTACACCTTC
>TRBV10-3|TRBJ2-5|NA|TRBD2
CAIIPTSGRASYQETQYF
TGTGCCATCATCCCGACTAGCGGGAGGGCCTCATATCAAGAGACCCAGTACTTC
>TRBV4-1|TRBJ2-7|once|TRBD2
CASSQDQAGGSTKQYF
TGCGCCAGCAGCCAAGATCAGGCGGGAGGTTCTACGAAGCAGTACTTC